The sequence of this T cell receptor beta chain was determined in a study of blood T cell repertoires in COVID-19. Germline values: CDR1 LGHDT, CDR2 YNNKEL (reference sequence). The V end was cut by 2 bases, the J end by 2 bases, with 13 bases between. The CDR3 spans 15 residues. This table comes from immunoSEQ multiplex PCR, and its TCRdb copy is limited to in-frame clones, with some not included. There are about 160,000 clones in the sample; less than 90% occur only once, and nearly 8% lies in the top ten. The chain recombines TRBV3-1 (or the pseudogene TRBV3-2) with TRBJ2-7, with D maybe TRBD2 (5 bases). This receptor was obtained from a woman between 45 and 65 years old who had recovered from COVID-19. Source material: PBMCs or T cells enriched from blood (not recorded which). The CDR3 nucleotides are TGTGCCAGCAGCCAAAGTACGGTCGGGACCTACGAGCAGTACTTC. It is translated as CASSQSTVGTYEQYF.